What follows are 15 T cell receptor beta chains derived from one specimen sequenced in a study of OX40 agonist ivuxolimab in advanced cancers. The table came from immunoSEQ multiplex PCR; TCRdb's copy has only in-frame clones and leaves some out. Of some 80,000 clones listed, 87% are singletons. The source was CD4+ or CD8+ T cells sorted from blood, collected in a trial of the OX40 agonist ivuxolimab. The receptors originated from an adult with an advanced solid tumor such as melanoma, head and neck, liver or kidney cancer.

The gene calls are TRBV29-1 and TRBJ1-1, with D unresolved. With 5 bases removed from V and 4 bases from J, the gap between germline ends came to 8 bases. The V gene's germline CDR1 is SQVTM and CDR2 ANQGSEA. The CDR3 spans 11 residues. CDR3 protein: CSVLPITEAFF. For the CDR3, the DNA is TGCAGCGTTTTACCGATCACTGAAGCTTTCTTT.

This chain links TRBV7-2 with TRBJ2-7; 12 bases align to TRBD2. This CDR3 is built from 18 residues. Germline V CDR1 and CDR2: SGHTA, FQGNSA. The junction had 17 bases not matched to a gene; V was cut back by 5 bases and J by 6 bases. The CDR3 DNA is TGTGCCAGCAGCCTACGAGGTAGCCTAGCGGGGGGGGAGGTCGAGCAGTACTTC. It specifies CASSLRGSLAGGEVEQYF.

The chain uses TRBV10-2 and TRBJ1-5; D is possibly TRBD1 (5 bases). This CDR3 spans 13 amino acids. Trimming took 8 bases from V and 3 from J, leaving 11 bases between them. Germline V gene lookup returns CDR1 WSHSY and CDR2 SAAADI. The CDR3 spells CASCRQLNQPQHF. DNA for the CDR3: TGCGCCAGCTGTAGACAGCTCAATCAGCCCCAGCATTTT.

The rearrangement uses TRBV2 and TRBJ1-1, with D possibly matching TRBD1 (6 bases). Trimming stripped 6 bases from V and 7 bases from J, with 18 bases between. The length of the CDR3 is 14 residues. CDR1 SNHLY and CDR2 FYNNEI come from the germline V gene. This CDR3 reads CASRIEGHGLEAFF. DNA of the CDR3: TGTGCCAGCAGGATAGAGGGACACGGTCTTGAAGCTTTCTTT.

CDR3 DNA: TGTGCCTGGAGTGTATCGAGACTAGCTGCCCGGGAGCAGTACTTC. Its protein is CAWSVSRLAAREQYF. This rearrangement joins TRBV30 to TRBJ2-7; 7 bases fit TRBD2. The germline V gene has CDR1 GTSNPN and CDR2 SVGIG (reference sequence). The trim removed 0 bases at V and 7 bases at J, leaving 12 bases unmatched. CDR3 length: 15 residues.

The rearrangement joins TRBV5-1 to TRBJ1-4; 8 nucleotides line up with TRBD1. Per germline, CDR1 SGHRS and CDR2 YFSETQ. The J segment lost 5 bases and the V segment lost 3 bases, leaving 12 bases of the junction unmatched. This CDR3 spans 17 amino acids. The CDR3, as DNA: TGCGCCAGCAGCTATGGGTTCCTGACAGGGGTCAATGAAAAACTGTTTTTT. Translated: CASSYGFLTGVNEKLFF.

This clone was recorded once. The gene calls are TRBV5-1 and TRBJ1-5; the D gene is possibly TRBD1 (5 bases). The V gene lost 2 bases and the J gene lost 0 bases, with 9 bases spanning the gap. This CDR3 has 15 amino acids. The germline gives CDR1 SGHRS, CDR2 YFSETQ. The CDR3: CASSLTGYSNQPQHF. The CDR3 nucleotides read TGCGCCAGCAGCTTAACAGGTTATAGCAATCAGCCCCAGCATTTT. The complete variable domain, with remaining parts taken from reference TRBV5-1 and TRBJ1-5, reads KAGVTQTPRYLIKTRGQQVTLSCSPISGHRSVSWYQQTPGQGLQFLFEYFSETQRNKGNFPGRFSGRQFSNSRSEMNVSTLELGDSALYLCASSLTGYSNQPQHFGDGTRLSIL.

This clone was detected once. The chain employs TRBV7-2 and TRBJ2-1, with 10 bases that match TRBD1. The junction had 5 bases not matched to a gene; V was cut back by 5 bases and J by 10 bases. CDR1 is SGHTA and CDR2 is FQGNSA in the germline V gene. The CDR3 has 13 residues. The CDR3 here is CASSPGQGREQFF. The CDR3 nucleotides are TGTGCCAGCAGCCCGGGACAGGGGCGCGAGCAGTTCTTC. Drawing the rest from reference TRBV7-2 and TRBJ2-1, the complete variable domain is GAGVSQSPSNKVTEKGKDVELRCDPISGHTALYWYRQSLGQGLEFLIYFQGNSAPDKSGLPSDRFSAERTGGSVSTLTIQRTQQEDSAVYLCASSPGQGREQFFGPGTRLTVL.

The CDR3 is CASSLRRPKGTQYF. Here the CDR3 DNA reads TGTGCCAGCAGCTTAAGAAGGCCAAAAGGGACCCAGTACTTC. The genes are TRBV7-2 and TRBJ2-5, with D unclear. The CDR3 length is 14 residues. Deletions cut 2 bases from V and 7 bases from J, with 14 bases between. CDR1 is SGHTA and CDR2 is FQGNSA in the germline V gene.

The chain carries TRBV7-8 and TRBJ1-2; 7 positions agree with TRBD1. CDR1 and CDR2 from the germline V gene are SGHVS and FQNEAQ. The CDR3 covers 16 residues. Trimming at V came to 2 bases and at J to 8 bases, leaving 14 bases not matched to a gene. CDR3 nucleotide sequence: TGTGCCAGCAGCTTAAACCGATTGACAGGGCTTAACGGCTACACCTTC. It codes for CASSLNRLTGLNGYTF.

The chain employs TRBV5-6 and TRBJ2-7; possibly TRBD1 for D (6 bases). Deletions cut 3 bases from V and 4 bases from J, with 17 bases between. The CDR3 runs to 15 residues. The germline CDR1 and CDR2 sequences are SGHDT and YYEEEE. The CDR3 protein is CASSSTQGYRYEQYF. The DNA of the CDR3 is TGTGCCAGCAGCTCGACCCAGGGGTATCGGTACGAGCAGTACTTC.

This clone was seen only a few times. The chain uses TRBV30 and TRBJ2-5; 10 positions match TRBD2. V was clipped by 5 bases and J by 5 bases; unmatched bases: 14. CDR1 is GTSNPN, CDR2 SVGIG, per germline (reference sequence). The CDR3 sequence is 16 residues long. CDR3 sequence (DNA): TGTGCCTGGGGGACAAAACTAGCGGGGATTGGGGAGACCCAGTACTTC. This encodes CAWGTKLAGIGETQYF.

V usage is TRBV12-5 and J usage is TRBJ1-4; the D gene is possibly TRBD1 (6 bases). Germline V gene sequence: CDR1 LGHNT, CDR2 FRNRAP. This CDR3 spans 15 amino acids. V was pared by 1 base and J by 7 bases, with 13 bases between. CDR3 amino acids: CASGLAGTSSEKLFF. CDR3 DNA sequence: TGTGCTAGTGGTTTGGCCGGGACATCCAGTGAAAAACTGTTTTTT.

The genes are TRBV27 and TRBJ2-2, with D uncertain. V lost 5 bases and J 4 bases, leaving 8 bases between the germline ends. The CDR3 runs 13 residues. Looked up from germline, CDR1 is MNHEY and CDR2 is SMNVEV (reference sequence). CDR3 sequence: CASSRQVTGELFF. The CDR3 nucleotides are TGTGCCAGCAGTCGACAAGTCACCGGGGAGCTGTTTTTT.

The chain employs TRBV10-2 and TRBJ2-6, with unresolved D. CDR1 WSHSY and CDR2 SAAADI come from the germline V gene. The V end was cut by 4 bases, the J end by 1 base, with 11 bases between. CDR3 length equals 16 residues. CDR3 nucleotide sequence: TGCGCCAGCAGTGGGGCCTCTGGATCTGGGGCCAACGTCCTGACTTTC. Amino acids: CASSGASGSGANVLTF.